A single sample gave rise to the 21 T cell receptor beta chains below, sequenced in a study of naive and memory T cell subsets (dated by TCRdb to about 2017). Preparation of the library involved UMI-ligation and nested PCR. TCRdb records Illumina MiSeq as the sequencer. The beta constant-region primer consisted of an equimolar mixture of two oligonucleotides that together covered TRBC1 and TRBC2. The public reads were quality trimmed at Q25 with fastp and then assembled into clones with MiXCR by TCRdb, keeping productive beta chains. Identical CDR3 proteins give one entry, which carries the most common genes and DNA. In all, the sample holds 23,000 or so distinct CDR3 sequences, and approximately 10% of those were seen once. The ten largest account for 15% to 20% of the sample. The sequenced sample consisted of central memory CD8+ T cells from blood. The cell subset or site tag for this specimen amounts to: central memory, CD45RA- CD27+. These receptor sequences come from a human donor in good health.

This clonotype was picked up one time. Mismatch with germline at one junction end may stem from a read error. The chain carries TRBV14 and TRBJ2-3, with D perhaps TRBD1 (6 bases). The germline CDR1 and CDR2 sequences are SGHDN and FVKESK. The CDR3 is 16 residues long. The CDR3 sequence: CASSQGGLGGRDTQCF. As DNA, the CDR3 is TGTGCCAGCAGCCAAGGAGGCCTAGGGGGACGAGATACGCAGTGTTTT.

The sample holds a few counts of this clonotype. This rearrangement joins TRBV19 to TRBJ2-4, with no clear D. Per germline, CDR1 LNHDA and CDR2 SQIVND (reference sequence). V lost 3 bases to trimming and J lost 5 bases, with 14 bases between them. The CDR3 extends over 15 amino acids. The CDR3 sequence is CASSIPTPSQNIQYF. DNA of the CDR3: TGTGCCAGTAGTATCCCGACACCCTCCCAAAACATTCAGTACTTC.

The chain has TRBV2 and TRBJ1-2; D is perhaps TRBD1 (5 bases). This CDR3 region has 13 residues. Trimming shortened V by 3 bases and J by 6 bases, and 11 bases separated the two germline ends. The V gene's germline CDR1 is SNHLY and CDR2 FYNNEI. Here the CDR3 reads CASSENRIDGYTF. In DNA form, the CDR3 reads TGTGCCAGCAGTGAGAACAGGATCGATGGCTACACCTTC.

This clonotype was detected many times. The chain recombines TRBV6-5 with TRBJ2-7; TRBD2 agrees at 9 bases. In germline, CDR1 is MNHEY, CDR2 SVGAGI. V was pared by 4 bases and J by 0 bases, with 4 bases of the junction left unmatched. This CDR3 comprises 15 residues. CDR3 amino acids: CASSSLAGSSYEQYF. The CDR3 nucleotides read TGTGCCAGCAGTTCCCTAGCGGGAAGCTCCTACGAGCAGTACTTC.

In its sample, this clonotype was seen many times. The chain is built from TRBV6-5 and TRBJ1-6; 8 nucleotides match TRBD1. V shed 3 bases and J 6 bases; nucleotides not matched to a gene: 7. Germline V CDR1 and CDR2: MNHEY, SVGAGI. The CDR3 spans 16 residues. This chain's CDR3 is CASSYPTTGGNSPLHF. Written as DNA, the CDR3 is TGTGCCAGCAGTTATCCTACCACAGGGGGTAATTCACCCCTCCACTTT.

The rearrangement uses TRBV10-1 and TRBJ2-5, with TRBD1 matching over 7 bases. CDR3 size: 15 residues. Germline CDR1 WNHNN, CDR2 SYGVQD (reference sequence). J gave up 5 bases and V 5 bases, and 11 bases lay outside the gene matches. The CDR3 loop reads CASSKGQLGQETQYF. The CDR3 coding sequence is TGCGCCAGCAGTAAGGGACAGTTGGGGCAGGAGACCCAGTACTTC.

This clonotype turned up a few times. Here the CDR3 DNA reads TGCGCCAGCAGCCAAGATCCGGACAGGGGGGTGACCCAGTACTTC. Protein: CASSQDPDRGVTQYF. J is TRBJ2-5 and V is TRBV4-1; 10 bases are shared with TRBD1. Germline V gene sequence: CDR1 MGHRA, CDR2 YSYEKL. The V and J ends lost 0 bases and 7 bases, in that order; junction bases with no gene match: 5. The CDR3 runs to 15 residues.

This clonotype was detected a few times. This sequence joins TRBV28 and TRBJ2-7; D may be TRBD1 (6 bases). The CDR3 runs to 13 residues. Between the trimmed V and J ends, which lost 6 bases and 3 bases, there was a span of 12 bases. In germline, CDR1 is MDHEN, CDR2 SYDVKM. The CDR3 loop reads CASSPGHHYEQYF. Written as DNA, the CDR3 is TGTGCCAGCAGCCCGGGACATCACTACGAGCAGTACTTC.

The chain couples TRBV4-1 to TRBJ1-3; D remains ambiguous. There are 18 residues in the CDR3. Trimming cost V 1 base and J 0 bases, with 16 bases left between them. CDR1 is MGHRA and CDR2 is YSYEKL in the germline V gene. CDR3: CASSQVKYRHYSGNTIYF. The CDR3 coding sequence is TGCGCCAGCAGCCAAGTTAAATATCGCCATTACTCTGGAAACACCATATATTTT.

This chain uses TRBV20-1 with TRBJ2-7, with 11 bases matching TRBD2. CDR3 length: 15 residues. V shed 5 bases and J 7 bases; nucleotides not matched to a gene: 13. Germline lookup yields CDR1 DFQATT and CDR2 SNEGSKA (reference sequence). Here the CDR3 reads CSAGYPGLAAREQYF. The CDR3 nucleotides are TGCAGTGCTGGTTACCCGGGACTAGCGGCGAGGGAGCAGTACTTC.

In its sample, this clonotype is medium-sized (0.01 to 0.1%). The gene calls are TRBV20-1 and TRBJ1-6, with 7 bases aligning to TRBD1. Germline CDR1 DFQATT, CDR2 SNEGSKA (reference sequence). The junction had 5 bases not matched to a gene; V was cut back by 0 bases and J by 0 bases. The CDR3 loop spans 17 amino acids. Here the CDR3 reads CSARDRGQSSYNSPLHF. DNA of the CDR3: TGCAGTGCTAGAGACCGGGGACAGAGCTCCTATAATTCACCCCTCCACTTT.

There are a few counts of this clonotype. This rearrangement joins TRBV11-2 to TRBJ2-1; a possible D gene is TRBD2 (8 bases). This CDR3 contains 14 residues. Deletions cut 5 bases from V and 13 bases from J, with 21 bases between. Germline CDR1 reads SGHAT; CDR2 reads FQNNGV. The CDR3 spells CASSPARRGDSQFF. As DNA, the CDR3 is TGTGCCAGCAGCCCGGCCCGGCGGGGGGACAGTCAGTTCTTC.

This sequence joins TRBV24-1 and TRBJ2-1, with 8 bases matching TRBD2. In germline, CDR1 is KGHDR, CDR2 SFDVKD. The CDR3 consists of 15 residues. Losses at the gene ends were 4 bases for V and 3 bases for J; bases not matched to a gene: 4. CDR3 nucleotides: TGTGCCACCAGTGAGCGGGGGGAATTCTACAATGAGCAGTTCTTC. Protein product: CATSERGEFYNEQFF.

This clonotype turned up a few times. This chain joins TRBV5-1 and TRBJ2-3, with D tentatively TRBD2 (6 bases). CDR3 length: 16 residues. Between the trimmed V and J ends, which lost 0 bases and 1 base, there was a span of 12 bases. CDR1 is SGHRS and CDR2 is YFSETQ in the germline V gene. CDR3 residues: CASSLGRGEGTDTQYF. In nucleotides, the CDR3 is TGCGCCAGCAGCTTGGGGCGGGGCGAGGGCACAGATACGCAGTATTTT.

This clonotype was recorded at least ten times. This chain uses TRBV5-6 with TRBJ2-1, with 15 bases lining up with TRBD2. Unmatched junction bases numbered 4, after V lost 4 bases and J lost 8 bases. Germline CDR1 and CDR2: SGHDT and YYEEEE. This CDR3 contains 15 residues. CDR3 loop: CASSPGLAGGYEQFF. CDR3 DNA sequence: TGTGCCAGCAGCCCCGGACTAGCGGGAGGGTATGAGCAGTTCTTC.

The genes are TRBV7-9 and TRBJ1-5, with unresolved D. The CDR3 covers 15 residues. Germline V gene sequence: CDR1 SEHNR, CDR2 FQNEAQ (reference sequence). V lost 1 base and J lost 7, with 14 bases in between. This chain's CDR3 is CASSLDGPWGQPQHF. CDR3 coding DNA: TGTGCCAGCAGCTTAGATGGACCTTGGGGACAGCCCCAGCATTTT.

For this clonotype: This sequence may be a read error, since a much larger clone differs from it by one base. The chain recombines TRBV30 with TRBJ2-4, with D maybe TRBD2 (5 bases). The CDR3 length is 15 residues. Deletions cut 0 bases from V and 0 bases from J, with 9 bases between. Germline V gene lookup returns CDR1 GTSNPN and CDR2 SVGIG (reference sequence). The DNA of the CDR3 is TGTGCCTGGAGTGTTAGCGATGTAGCCAAAAACATTCAGTACTTC. It codes for CAWSVSDVAKNIQYF.

This clonotype was picked up many times. The rearrangement joins TRBV18 to TRBJ2-3; a possible D gene is TRBD2 (6 bases). Germline V CDR1 and CDR2: KGHSH, LQKENI. V lost 6 bases, J lost 0 bases, and 13 bases lay in between. The CDR3 consists of 15 residues. The CDR3 here is CASSRTKGSTDTQYF. CDR3 DNA sequence: TGTGCCAGCTCTCGGACTAAGGGTAGCACAGATACGCAGTATTTT.

This clonotype turned up a few times. The chain recombines TRBV11-2 with TRBJ2-3, with a tentative D call TRBD1 (6 bases). The length of the CDR3 is 15 residues. CDR1 SGHAT and CDR2 FQNNGV come from the germline V gene. V was pared by 3 bases and J by 2 bases, with 12 bases between. The CDR3 region is CASSLSDRPTDTQYF. The DNA of the CDR3 is TGTGCCAGCAGCTTGTCGGACAGACCCACAGATACGCAGTATTTT.

This clonotype was seen a few times. The rearrangement links TRBV5-4 to TRBJ2-1; 7 bases fit TRBD2. V dropped 1 base and J dropped 4; count of bases not matched to a gene: 8. Germline V gene sequence: CDR1 SGHNT, CDR2 YYREEE (reference sequence). The CDR3 length is 16 residues. DNA for the CDR3: TGTGCCAGCAGCTTGTTTTGGCTAGCGGCATACAATGAGCAGTTCTTC. Its protein product is CASSLFWLAAYNEQFF.

This clonotype is labeled as medium-sized. A much larger clone differs from this one at a single base, so this may be a read error. This chain links TRBV12-3 or TRBV12-4 with TRBJ1-5; the D is unclear. This CDR3 is 12 amino acids long. V was pared by 7 bases and J by 4 bases, with 8 bases between. In DNA form, the CDR3 reads TGTGCCAGCACCGTGGGGAATCAGCCCCAGCATTTT. Its translation: CASTVGNQPQHF.